Listed below are T cell receptor beta chains from one sample, sequenced in a study of blood T cell repertoires in COVID-19. Method: immunoSEQ multiplex PCR; TCRdb's copy keeps in-frame clones and lacks some. The sample lists some 670,000 clones, approximately 90% occurring once. Material for sequencing was peripheral blood. Receptors originate from a woman between 18 and 29 years old with acute or convalescent COVID-19. CDR3s include the opening cysteine and the closing phenylalanine or tryptophan. A D gene is named only where the DNA matches it firmly. Not all rows give a size; the values are once, few, many and, for expanded clones, a class.

TRBJ1-3 TRBV14 . . CASSQGQFSAGNTIYF TGTGCCAGCAGCCAGGGGCAGTTCAGTGCTGGAAACACCATATATTTT
TRBJ1-2 TRBV7-9 few . CASSLVSGGNYGYTF TGTGCCAGCAGCTTAGTTTCGGGGGGGAACTATGGCTACACCTTC
TRBJ2-1 TRBV27 . TRBD2 CASSGTSANEQFF TGTGCCAGCAGCGGGACTAGCGCCAATGAGCAGTTCTTC
TRBJ1-2 TRBV7-9 . TRBD1 CASSSGTVYGYTF TGTGCCAGCAGCTCCGGGACAGTCTATGGCTACACCTTC
TRBJ2-3 TRBV6-4 few . CASSVRAGSTDTQYF TGTGCCAGCAGTGTTCGGGCAGGGTCCACAGATACGCAGTATTTT
TRBJ1-1 TRBV5-8 . TRBD1 CATGGRGVNTEAFF TGTGCCACCGGGGGCAGGGGGGTGAACACTGAAGCTTTCTTT
TRBJ1-1 TRBV11-2 . . CASSSPEGTRTEAFF TGTGCCAGCAGTTCCCCAGAGGGCACGAGGACTGAAGCTTTCTTT
TRBJ2-7 TRBV7-8 . TRBD2 CASSLGGGTSEYEQYF TGTGCCAGCAGCTTAGGCGGAGGAACTAGCGAATACGAGCAGTACTTC
TRBJ2-2 TRBV29-1 . TRBD1 CSVENPRGRRGELFF TGCAGCGTTGAAAACCCTAGGGGGCGCCGAGGGGAGCTGTTTTTT
TRBJ1-2 TRBV27 few TRBD1 CASGQGSHRGYTF TGTGCCAGCGGACAGGGGTCTCACAGGGGCTACACCTTC
TRBJ1-4 TRBV6-4 . . CASSEQRGEKLFF TGTGCCAGCAGTGAACAAAGGGGTGAAAAACTGTTTTTT
TRBJ2-1 TRBV24-1 . . CATSDSATPGFGEQFF TGTGCCACCAGTGATTCAGCGACCCCGGGGTTCGGAGAGCAGTTCTTC
TRBJ2-5 TRBV12-5 . TRBD2 CASGLLKMTSGGAHRETQYF TGTGCTAGTGGTCTCCTAAAAATGACTAGCGGGGGGGCTCATAGGGAGACCCAGTACTTC
TRBJ2-7 TRBV7-6 . . CASSLGGHEQYF TGTGCCAGCAGCTTAGGGGGGCACGAGCAGTACTTC
TRBJ2-7 TRBV21-1 . . CASSKAEPEREQYF TGTGCCAGCAGCAAAGCGGAACCAGAGCGAGAGCAGTACTTC
TRBJ1-2 TRBV7-3 . . CASTEGGDYGYTF TGTGCCAGCACCGAGGGAGGGGACTATGGCTACACCTTC
TRBJ2-7 TRBV27 once . CASSLISGWHEQYF TGTGCCAGCAGTTTAATCTCCGGGTGGCACGAGCAGTACTTC
TRBJ1-2 TRBV4-3 . . CASSGGKGLHGYTF TGCGCCAGCAGCGGGGGGAAAGGACTACATGGCTACACCTTC
TRBJ1-2 TRBV5-1 . TRBD1 CASSGPGTGYDGYTF TGCGCCAGCAGCGGTCCCGGGACAGGGTACGATGGCTACACCTTC
TRBJ1-3 TRBV18 . TRBD1 CASSPRDRGPLSSGNTIYF TGTGCCAGCTCACCACGGGACAGGGGCCCTCTGAGCTCTGGAAACACCATATATTTT
TRBJ1-4 TRBV10-3 . TRBD1 CAISEPTGGHEKLFF TGTGCCATCAGTGAGCCGACAGGGGGACACGAAAAACTGTTTTTT
TRBJ1-5 TRBV7-2 . . CASSTRDQTPQHF TGTGCCAGCAGCACGCGGGACCAAACGCCCCAGCATTTT
TRBJ1-2 TRBV6-5 . . CASSDSYYGYTF TGTGCCAGCTCGGACAGCTACTATGGCTACACCTTC
TRBJ1-2 TRBV30 . . CAWETTEHGYTF TGTGCCTGGGAAACGACAGAACATGGCTACACCTTC
TRBJ1-2 TRBV2 once . CASSLQGGGYTF TGTGCCAGCAGTCTTCAGGGTGGTGGCTACACCTTC
TRBJ1-2 TRBV10-3 . . CAISESVQFNYGYTF TGTGCCATCAGTGAGTCTGTACAGTTTAACTATGGCTACACCTTC
TRBJ1-3 TRBV5-1 . . CASTSGTSGGNTIYF TGCGCCAGCACCAGTGGGACTTCGGGGGGAAACACCATATATTTT
TRBJ2-2 TRBV30 . . CAWSPTGELFF TGTGCCTGGAGTCCAACCGGGGAGCTGTTTTTT
TRBJ1-5 TRBV24-1 . TRBD1 CATADTGATWGNQPQHF TGTGCCACCGCCGATACAGGGGCCACATGGGGCAATCAGCCCCAGCATTTT
TRBJ1-1 TRBV20-1 . . CSASPPGQTNTEAFF TGCAGTGCTAGTCCCCCGGGACAAACGAACACTGAAGCTTTCTTT
TRBJ1-6 TRBV5-1 . . CASSFPPGDLLGDSPLHF TGCGCCAGCAGCTTCCCGCCGGGAGACCTACTAGGGGATTCACCCCTCCACTTT
TRBJ1-6 TRBV5-1 once . CASSDDSSGSPLHF TGCGCCAGCAGCGATGACAGCTCTGGGTCACCCCTCCACTTT
TRBJ1-2 TRBV21-1 . . CASSKVEWTF TGTGCCAGCAGCAAAGTAGAGTGGACCTTC
TRBJ2-7 TRBV5-1 . . CASSPARGGPYEQYF TGCGCCAGCAGCCCGGCTCGTGGCGGCCCCTACGAGCAGTACTTC
TRBJ2-1 TRBV11-3 . . CASSLQTTHNEQFF TGTGCCAGCTCCCTACAAACTACCCACAATGAGCAGTTCTTC
TRBJ2-7 TRBV10-3 . . CAISEEGVAEQYF TGTGCCATCAGTGAAGAGGGTGTAGCGGAGCAGTACTTC
TRBJ2-1 TRBV4-3 . TRBD2 CASSQSHGGVRNEQFF TGCGCCAGCAGCCAAAGCCACGGGGGGGTACGCAATGAGCAGTTCTTC
TRBJ1-5 TRBV6-5 once . CASSSSPFAPQHF TGTGCCAGCAGTAGTAGTCCCTTTGCGCCCCAGCATTTT
TRBJ1-1 TRBV27 . TRBD1 CASSLSHRGREAEAFF TGTGCCAGCAGTTTATCCCACAGGGGGCGGGAGGCTGAAGCTTTCTTT
TRBJ2-2 TRBV6-5 once TRBD1 CASWDRGRKTGELFF TGTGCCAGCTGGGACAGGGGGCGGAAGACCGGGGAGCTGTTTTTT
TRBJ2-3 TRBV9 . TRBD1 CASSFRQGADTQYF TGTGCCAGCAGCTTTCGACAGGGGGCAGATACGCAGTATTTT
TRBJ2-1 TRBV29-1 . TRBD2 CSVKAGVTSYNEQFF TGCAGCGTTAAAGCGGGGGTTACCTCCTACAATGAGCAGTTCTTC
TRBJ2-7 TRBV30 . . CAWSTPRSVSYEQYF TGTGCCTGGAGTACCCCCCGGTCGGTATCCTACGAGCAGTACTTC
TRBJ1-6 TRBV10-3 . TRBD1 CAISDGTGSKPLHF TGTGCCATCAGTGACGGGACAGGGTCAAAACCCCTCCACTTT
TRBJ2-3 TRBV9 . TRBD1 CASSGTGYFYGTDTQYF TGTGCCAGCAGCGGGACAGGGTATTTCTATGGCACAGATACGCAGTATTTT
TRBJ2-7 TRBV7-9 once . CASSPQDMPYEQYF TGTGCCAGCAGCCCCCAGGACATGCCCTACGAGCAGTACTTC
TRBJ2-1 TRBV29-1 . TRBD1 CSVDWDRVRNEQFF TGCAGCGTTGACTGGGACAGGGTGCGGAATGAGCAGTTCTTC
TRBJ2-5 TRBV30 . . CAWSPTSLGETQYF TGTGCCTGGAGCCCGACTAGTTTAGGAGAGACCCAGTACTTC
TRBJ1-3 TRBV28 . TRBD1 CASSSLSPDRGQGNTIYF TGTGCCAGCAGTTCCCTCTCCCCGGACAGGGGGCAGGGAAACACCATATATTTT
TRBJ1-2 TRBV14 . TRBD1 CASSQLRTGGIYGYTF TGTGCCAGCAGCCAACTCCGGACAGGGGGCATCTATGGCTACACCTTC
TRBJ1-1 TRBV24-1 . . CATSDFGQSEAFF TGTGCCACCAGTGATTTTGGACAGAGTGAAGCTTTCTTT
TRBJ1-1 TRBV6-5 . . CASSYYLNTEAFF TGTGCCAGCAGTTACTACTTGAACACTGAAGCTTTCTTT
TRBJ1-1 TRBV7-2 . TRBD1 CASKGARGTEAFF TGTGCCAGCAAGGGGGCGCGGGGCACTGAAGCTTTCTTT
TRBJ2-3 TRBV30 . TRBD1 CAWSVGQGVTDTQYF TGTGCCTGGAGTGTCGGCCAGGGGGTGACAGATACGCAGTATTTT
TRBJ2-6 TRBV7-8 . . CANRVLTSGANVLTF TGTGCTAACAGAGTTTTAACCTCTGGGGCCAACGTCCTGACTTTC
TRBJ2-3 TRBV11-2 . TRBD2 CASSPRGGGSTDTQYF TGTGCCAGCAGCCCACGCGGCGGGGGGAGCACAGATACGCAGTATTTT
TRBJ2-1 TRBV27 . TRBD1 CASSGQGSYNEQFF TGTGCCAGCAGCGGACAGGGTTCCTACAATGAGCAGTTCTTC
TRBJ1-2 TRBV18 . TRBD1 CASSPGSGQGSYGYTF TGTGCCAGCTCACCAGGGTCGGGACAGGGAAGCTATGGCTACACCTTC